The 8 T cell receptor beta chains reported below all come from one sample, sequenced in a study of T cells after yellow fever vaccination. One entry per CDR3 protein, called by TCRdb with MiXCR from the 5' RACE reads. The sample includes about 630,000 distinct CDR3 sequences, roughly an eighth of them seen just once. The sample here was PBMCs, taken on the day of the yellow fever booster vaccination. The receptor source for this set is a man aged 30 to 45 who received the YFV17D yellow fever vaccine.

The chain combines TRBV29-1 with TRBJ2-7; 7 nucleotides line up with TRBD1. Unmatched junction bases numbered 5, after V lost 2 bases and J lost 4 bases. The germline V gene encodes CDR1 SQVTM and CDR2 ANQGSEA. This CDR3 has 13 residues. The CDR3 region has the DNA TGCAGCGTTGAAATACGACAGGGTTACGAGCAGTACTTC. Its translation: CSVEIRQGYEQYF.

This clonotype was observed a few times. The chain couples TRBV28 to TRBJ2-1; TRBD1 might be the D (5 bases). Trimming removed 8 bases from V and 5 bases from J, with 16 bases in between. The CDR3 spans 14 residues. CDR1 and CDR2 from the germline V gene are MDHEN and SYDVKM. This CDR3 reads CASRWAGLNNEQFF. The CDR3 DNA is TGTGCCAGCCGCTGGGCAGGGCTAAACAATGAGCAGTTCTTC.

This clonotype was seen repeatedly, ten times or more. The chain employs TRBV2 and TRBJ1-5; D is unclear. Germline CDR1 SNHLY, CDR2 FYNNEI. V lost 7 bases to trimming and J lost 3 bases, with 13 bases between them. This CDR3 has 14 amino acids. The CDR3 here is CASTPDRNNQPQHF. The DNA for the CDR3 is TGTGCCAGCACCCCCGACCGGAACAATCAGCCCCAGCATTTT.

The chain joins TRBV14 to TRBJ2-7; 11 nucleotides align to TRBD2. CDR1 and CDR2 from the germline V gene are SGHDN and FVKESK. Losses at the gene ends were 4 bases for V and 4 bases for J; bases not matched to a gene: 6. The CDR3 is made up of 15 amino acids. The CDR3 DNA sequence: TGTGCCAGCAGCCCCCAAGGGACTAGCGGATACGAGCAGTACTTC. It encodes CASSPQGTSGYEQYF.

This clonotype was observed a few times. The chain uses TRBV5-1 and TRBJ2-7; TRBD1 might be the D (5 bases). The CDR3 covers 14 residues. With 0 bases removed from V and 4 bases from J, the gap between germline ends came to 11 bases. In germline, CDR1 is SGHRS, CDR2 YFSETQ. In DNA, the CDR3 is TGCGCCAGCAGCTTGGCAGGGTCTTTTTACGAGCAGTACTTC. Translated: CASSLAGSFYEQYF.

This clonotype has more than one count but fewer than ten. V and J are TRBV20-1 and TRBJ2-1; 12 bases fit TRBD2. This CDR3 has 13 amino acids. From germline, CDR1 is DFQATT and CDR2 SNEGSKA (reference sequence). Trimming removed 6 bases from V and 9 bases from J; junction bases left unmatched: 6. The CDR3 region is CSASSGRAFEQFF. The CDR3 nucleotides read TGCAGTGCGTCTAGCGGGAGGGCCTTTGAGCAGTTCTTC.

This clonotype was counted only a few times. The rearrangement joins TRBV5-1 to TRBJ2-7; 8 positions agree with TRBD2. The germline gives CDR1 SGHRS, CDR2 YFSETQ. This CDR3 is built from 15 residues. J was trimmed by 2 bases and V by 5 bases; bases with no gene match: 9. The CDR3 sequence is CASRTLNSGTYEQYF. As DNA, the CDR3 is TGCGCCAGCAGGACCCTGAATAGCGGGACCTACGAGCAGTACTTC.

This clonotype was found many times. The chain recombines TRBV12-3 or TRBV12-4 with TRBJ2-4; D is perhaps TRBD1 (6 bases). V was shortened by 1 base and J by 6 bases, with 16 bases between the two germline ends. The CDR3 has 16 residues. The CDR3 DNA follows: TGTGCCAGCAGTTTAGAGCCGACAGGCGGAGGAAACATTCAGTACTTC. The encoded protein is CASSLEPTGGGNIQYF.